This record concerns one T cell receptor (beta chain) sequence. Its antigen has not been determined. The input lacks base qualities; no much larger clone sits a single base away. These data come from a study of T-cell reconstitution after alpha-beta-depleted transplantation in children (dated by TCRdb to about 2016). Regarding the study in general: The study quantitatively tracked T-cell immune reconstitution after TCRalphabeta/CD19-depleted allogeneic hematopoietic cell transplantation in children using TCR repertoire profiling.

The CDR1 and CDR2 encoded by the germline V gene (reference sequence) are SEHNR and FQNEAQ. Including the terminal cysteine and phenylalanine, the CDR3 comprises 16 residues. Left in the record is the CDR3 DNA by itself, 48 bases read in frame from the first base. Unmatched junction bases come to 13, with V trimmed by 6 bases and J by 10 bases. Library creation used PCR. Sequenced on an Illumina HiSeq 2500. To normalize quantification of the TCRbeta repertoire, the TCR libraries were built with molecular barcoding that relied on unique molecular identifiers. The public reads were quality trimmed at Q25 with fastp and then assembled into clones with MiXCR by TCRdb, keeping productive beta chains. Entries that share a CDR3 protein sequence are merged under the most common genes and DNA. Present in this sample are a few hundred thousand distinct CDR3 sequences, about 14% of which were seen just once. The ten largest clonotypes hold over 3.5% of the sample.

This sequence was found in a human donor who donated a stem cell graft to a child with Fanconi anemia. Specimen: PBMCs, collected from the stem cell graft. Recombination joined TRBV7-9 with TRBJ1-6; TRBD1 lines up with 9 middle nucleotides. The CDR3 corresponds to CASRVSFGQGRSPLHF. Read as DNA, the sequence is TGTGCCAGCAGAGTTAGTTTTGGACAGGGGCGGTCACCCCTCCACTTT.